Following are 8 T cell receptor beta chains from one sample sequenced in a study of Graves' ophthalmopathy and Graves' hyperthyroidism. Investigators amplified TCR beta CDR3 regions from RNA transcripts. The first round was an RT-PCR with HTBI primers, and the second round was a multiplex PCR. Using its own MiXCR run on the multiplex PCR reads, TCRdb lists one record per CDR3 protein. The profile shows approximately 640,000 distinct CDR3 sequences, just over 40% of them singletons. The sequencing input was peripheral blood. The source is an adult man with Graves' ophthalmopathy.

The chain is built from TRBV4-1 and TRBJ2-7, with a weak D call TRBD1 (5 bases). With 4 bases removed from V and 5 bases from J, the gap between germline ends came to 21 bases. The CDR3 is made up of 16 amino acids. Germline V gene lookup returns CDR1 MGHRA and CDR2 YSYEKL. The CDR3 reads CASSLRWLVGDHEQYF. The CDR3 DNA reads as TGCGCCAGCAGCCTCCGCTGGCTAGTAGGGGATCACGAGCAGTACTTC.

This clonotype was found many times. V gene TRBV12-3 or TRBV12-4 combines with J gene TRBJ2-5; tentatively, D is TRBD1 (6 bases). This CDR3 is built from 17 residues. Trimming took 1 base from V and 3 from J, leaving 18 bases between them. CDR3 DNA sequence: TGTGCCAGCAGTTTAGGGCACAGGGCCATCGCTAAAGAGACCCAGTACTTC. As protein: CASSLGHRAIAKETQYF.

This clonotype was observed a handful of times. CDR3 protein: CATSRTSGTRYNEQFF. CDR3 DNA sequence: TGTGCCACCAGTAGGACTAGCGGGACGAGGTACAATGAGCAGTTCTTC. The gene calls are TRBV24-1 and TRBJ2-1, with TRBD2 identical over 12 bases. The CDR3 spans 16 residues. Germline CDR1 reads KGHDR; CDR2 reads SFDVKD. Trimming took 6 bases from V and 4 from J; bases not matched to a gene: 6.

This clonotype was detected ten times or more. This chain joins TRBV19 and TRBJ2-7; 7 positions agree with TRBD1. V lost 10 bases and J lost 0; bases outside the gene matches: 6. CDR1 LNHDA and CDR2 SQIVND come from the germline V gene (reference sequence). This CDR3 comprises 13 residues. The DNA for the CDR3 is TGTGCCACCCGACAGGGAAGCTCCTACGAGCAGTACTTC. This codes for CATRQGSSYEQYF.

This clonotype has a handful of counts. V is TRBV12-3 or TRBV12-4 and J is TRBJ2-1; unclear D gene. The CDR3 contains 11 residues. The V end lost 8 bases, the J end lost 3 bases, and 5 bases lay between the germline ends. This CDR3 reads CASGFYNEQFF. CDR3 nucleotide sequence: TGTGCCAGCGGATTCTACAATGAGCAGTTCTTC.

This chain connects TRBV11-1 to TRBJ1-5; D remains unclear. Germline CDR1 SGHAT, CDR2 FQDESV (reference sequence). V was shortened by 5 bases and J by 0 bases, with 14 bases between the two germline ends. The CDR3 totals 16 residues. The CDR3 DNA follows: TGTGCCAGCAGCCCGCCTAAATGGCATAGCAATCAGCCCCAGCATTTT. This gives the protein CASSPPKWHSNQPQHF.

The sample holds a few counts of this clonotype. V is TRBV5-1 and J is TRBJ2-1; 13 nucleotides align to TRBD2. The CDR3 contains 17 residues. CDR1 and CDR2 from the germline V gene are SGHRS and YFSETQ. The V gene end was trimmed by 3 bases and the J gene end by 9 bases; junction bases not matched to a gene: 12. Written as DNA, the CDR3 is TGCGCCAGCAGCTCTTCTACGGGACTAGCGGGATCGGGTGAGCAGTTCTTC. It specifies CASSSSTGLAGSGEQFF.

In this sample, this clonotype turned up a few times. The chain is built from TRBV5-1 and TRBJ1-1, with 10 positions matching TRBD1. CDR1 and CDR2 (germline): SGHRS, YFSETQ. The CDR3 extends over 16 amino acids. With V trimmed by 5 bases and J by 4 bases, 11 bases remained unmatched. The CDR3 spells CASSSGTGVSSTEAFF. The DNA of the CDR3 is TGCGCCAGCAGTTCCGGGACAGGGGTTTCGAGCACTGAAGCTTTCTTT.